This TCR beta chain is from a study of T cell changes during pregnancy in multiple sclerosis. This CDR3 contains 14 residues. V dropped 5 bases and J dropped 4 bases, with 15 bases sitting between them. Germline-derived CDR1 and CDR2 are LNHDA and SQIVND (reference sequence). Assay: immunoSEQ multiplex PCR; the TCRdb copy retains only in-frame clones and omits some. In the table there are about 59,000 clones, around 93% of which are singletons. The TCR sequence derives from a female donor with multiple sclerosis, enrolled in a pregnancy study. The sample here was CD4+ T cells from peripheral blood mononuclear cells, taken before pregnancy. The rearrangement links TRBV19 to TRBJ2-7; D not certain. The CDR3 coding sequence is TGTGCCAGTAGTGGCCCCAATCAAGATTACGAGCAGTACTTC. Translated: CASSGPNQDYEQYF.